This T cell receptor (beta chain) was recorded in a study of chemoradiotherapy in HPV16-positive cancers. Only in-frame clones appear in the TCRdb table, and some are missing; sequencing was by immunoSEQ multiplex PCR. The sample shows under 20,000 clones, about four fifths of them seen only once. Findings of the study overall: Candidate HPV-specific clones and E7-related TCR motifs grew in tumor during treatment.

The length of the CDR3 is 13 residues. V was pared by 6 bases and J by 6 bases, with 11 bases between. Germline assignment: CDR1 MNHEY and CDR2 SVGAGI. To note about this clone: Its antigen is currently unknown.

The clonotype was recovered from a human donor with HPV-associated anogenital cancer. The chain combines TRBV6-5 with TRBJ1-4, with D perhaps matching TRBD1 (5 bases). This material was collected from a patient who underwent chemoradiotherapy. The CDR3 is CASRDNRDEKLFF. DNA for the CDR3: TGTGCCAGCAGGGACAACAGAGATGAAAAACTGTTTTTT.